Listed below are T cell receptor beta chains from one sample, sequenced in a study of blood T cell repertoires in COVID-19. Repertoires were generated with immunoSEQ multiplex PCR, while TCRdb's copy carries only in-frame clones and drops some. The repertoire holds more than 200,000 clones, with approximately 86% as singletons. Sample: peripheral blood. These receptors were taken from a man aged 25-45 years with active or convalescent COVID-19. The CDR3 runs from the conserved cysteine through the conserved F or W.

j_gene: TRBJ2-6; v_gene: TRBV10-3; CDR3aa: CATRKTDIYSGANVLTF
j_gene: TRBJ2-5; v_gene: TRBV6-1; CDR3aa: CASSEGGAGIQETQYF
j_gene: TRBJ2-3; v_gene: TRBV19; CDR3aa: CASSVTDSGSDTQYF
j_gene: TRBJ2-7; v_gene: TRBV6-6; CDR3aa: CATTGTGVGEQYF
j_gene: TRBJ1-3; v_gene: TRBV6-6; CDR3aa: CASSYAVWRNTIYF
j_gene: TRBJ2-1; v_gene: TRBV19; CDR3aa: CASSIESEGQNNEQFF
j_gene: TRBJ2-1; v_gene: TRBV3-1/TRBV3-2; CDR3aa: CASSQDRGTYNEQFF
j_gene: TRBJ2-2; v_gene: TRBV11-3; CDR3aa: CASSLGQGVTGELFF
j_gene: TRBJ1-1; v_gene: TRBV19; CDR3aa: CASSTRGTGYTEAFF
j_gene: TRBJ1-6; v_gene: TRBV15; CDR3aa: CATSTHRVSPLHF
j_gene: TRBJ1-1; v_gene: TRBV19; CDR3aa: CASSIWPTEAFF
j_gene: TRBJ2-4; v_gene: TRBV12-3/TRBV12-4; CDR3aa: CASSRNIQYF
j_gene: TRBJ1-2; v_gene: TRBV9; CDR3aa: CASSPTGGNLGYTF
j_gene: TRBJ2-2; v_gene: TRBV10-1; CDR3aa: CASSTSGVAGELFF
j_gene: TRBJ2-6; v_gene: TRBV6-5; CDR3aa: CASAFTQGANVLTF
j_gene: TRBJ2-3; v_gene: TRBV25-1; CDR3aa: CASKGQGDLGTQYF
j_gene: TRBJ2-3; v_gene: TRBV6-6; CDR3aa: CASSRQTGTSGGASTDTQYF
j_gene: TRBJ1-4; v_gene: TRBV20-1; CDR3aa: CSAGETGKLFF
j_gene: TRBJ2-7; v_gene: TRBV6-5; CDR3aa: CASRSAGVRTEQYF
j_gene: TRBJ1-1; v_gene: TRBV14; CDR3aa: CASSQDEWEALNTEAFF
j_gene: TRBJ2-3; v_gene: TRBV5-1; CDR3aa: CASSSRLAGGLTDTQYF
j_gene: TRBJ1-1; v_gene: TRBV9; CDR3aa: CASSVGDRGRVREAFF
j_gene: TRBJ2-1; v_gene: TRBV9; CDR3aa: CASSTLGLAGSNEQFF
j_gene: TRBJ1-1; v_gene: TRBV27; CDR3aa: CASRDLMDRSTEAFF
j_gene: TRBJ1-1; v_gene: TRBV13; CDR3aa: CASSLVRQGNTEAFF
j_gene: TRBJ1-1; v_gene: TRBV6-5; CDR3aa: CASKRGPEAFF
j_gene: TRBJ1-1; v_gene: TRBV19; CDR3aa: CASSRQEMNTEAFF
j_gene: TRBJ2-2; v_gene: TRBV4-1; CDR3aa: CASSSSTGELFF
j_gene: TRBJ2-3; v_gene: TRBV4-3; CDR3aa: CASSRVLGGVGGELVPQYF
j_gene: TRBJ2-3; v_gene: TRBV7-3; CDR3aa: CASSPLFSTDTQYF
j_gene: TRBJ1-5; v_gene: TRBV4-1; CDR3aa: CASSLWDRSNQPQHF
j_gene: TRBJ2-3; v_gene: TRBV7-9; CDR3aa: CASSLRDLTVEGTQYF
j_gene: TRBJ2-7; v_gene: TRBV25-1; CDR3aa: CASSDPTGPYEQYF
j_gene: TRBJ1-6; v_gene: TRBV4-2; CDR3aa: CASSQERSRVGDNSPLHF
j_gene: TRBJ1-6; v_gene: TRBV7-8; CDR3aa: CASSQHRAGNNSPLHF
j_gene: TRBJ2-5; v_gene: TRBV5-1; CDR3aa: CASSLGDRGLGETQYF
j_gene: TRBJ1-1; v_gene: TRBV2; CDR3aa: CASRQGSEAFF
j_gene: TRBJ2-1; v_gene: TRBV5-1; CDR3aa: CASSPILSGGPYNEQFF
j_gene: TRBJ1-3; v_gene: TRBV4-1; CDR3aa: CASSQAGPGNTIYF
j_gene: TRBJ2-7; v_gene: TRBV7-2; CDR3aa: CASSSSGFYEQYF
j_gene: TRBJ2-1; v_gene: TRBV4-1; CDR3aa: CASSQDSPQAQFF
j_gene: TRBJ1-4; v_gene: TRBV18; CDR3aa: CASSPRTGTQGEKLFF
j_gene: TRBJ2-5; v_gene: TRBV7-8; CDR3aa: CASSLALAGIQETQYF
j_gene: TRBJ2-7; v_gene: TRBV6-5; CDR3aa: CASSYAGNSYEQYF
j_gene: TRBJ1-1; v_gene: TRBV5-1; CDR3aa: CASSPTESTGNTEAFF
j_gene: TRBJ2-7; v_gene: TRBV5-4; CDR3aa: CASRVSRDRREQYF
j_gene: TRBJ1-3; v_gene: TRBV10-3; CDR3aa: CAISPGTEGNTIYF
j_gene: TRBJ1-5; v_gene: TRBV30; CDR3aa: CAARRDRNQPQHF
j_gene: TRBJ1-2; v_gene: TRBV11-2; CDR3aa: CASSQTGGSNYGYTF